What follows are 26 T cell receptor beta chains derived from one specimen sequenced in a study of T cell responses to AZD1222 COVID-19 vaccine. Assay: immunoSEQ multiplex PCR; the TCRdb copy retains only in-frame clones and omits some. Of over 130,000 clones in the sample, around nine tenths were seen once. The starting material was peripheral blood, obtained 28 days after the second AZD1222 dose. The receptors shown here come from an adult who received the AZD1222 COVID-19 vaccine.

The chain recombines TRBV7-9 with TRBJ1-1; TRBD1 aligns across 12 bases. Looked up from germline, CDR1 is SEHNR and CDR2 is FQNEAQ (reference sequence). V dropped 4 bases and J dropped 10; count of bases not matched to a gene: 7. This CDR3 comprises 14 residues. CDR3 region: CASSSWDRGRVAFF. CDR3 in DNA: TGTGCCAGCAGCTCGTGGGACAGGGGGCGGGTAGCTTTCTTT.

The gene calls are TRBV6-5 and TRBJ2-5; TRBD2 is a possible D gene (6 bases). CDR1 is MNHEY, CDR2 SVGAGI, per germline. Trimming cost V 3 bases and J 3 bases, with 11 bases left between them. The CDR3 runs to 14 residues. The CDR3 sequence is CASSYTGVKETQYF. CDR3 DNA sequence: TGTGCCAGCAGTTATACGGGAGTGAAAGAGACCCAGTACTTC.

This rearrangement joins TRBV11-2 to TRBJ1-2; D is uncertain. The ends were cut back, 2 bases at V and 12 bases at J, with 7 bases in the middle. CDR3 length: 10 residues. Germline CDR1 and CDR2: SGHAT and FQNNGV. For the CDR3, the DNA is TGTGCCAGCAGCTTAAAGAGGCACACCTTC. It encodes CASSLKRHTF.

This chain links TRBV6-2 or TRBV6-3 with TRBJ1-5; the D gene is possibly TRBD1 (6 bases). The CDR3 has 17 amino acids. Germline assignment: CDR1 MNHEY and CDR2 SVGEGT. Trimming stripped 5 bases from V and 4 bases from J, with 21 bases between. The DNA for the CDR3 is TGTGCCAGCAGTGGCCAGGGGCCGGCTCCGTCTAATCAGCCCCAGCATTTT. Amino acids: CASSGQGPAPSNQPQHF.

The chain employs TRBV11-3 and TRBJ2-1, with D perhaps assigned TRBD1 or TRBD2 (6 bases each). V was pared by 2 bases and J by 7 bases, with 12 bases between. The CDR3 has 14 amino acids. Germline CDR1 and CDR2: SGHNT and YENEEA. CDR3 nucleotides: TGTGCCAGCAGCTTAAGGGGGGTGACTAATGAGCAGTTCTTC. Protein product: CASSLRGVTNEQFF. Full variable domain (rest looked up from reference TRBV11-3 and TRBJ2-1): EAGVVQSPRYKIIEKKQPVAFWCNPISGHNTLYWYLQNLGQGPELLIRYENEEAVDDSQLPKDRFSAERLKGVDSTLKIQPAELGDSAVYLCASSLRGVTNEQFFGPGTRLTVL.

This rearrangement joins TRBV9 to TRBJ2-2; 12 bases fit TRBD2. Germline loops: CDR1 SGDLS, CDR2 YYNGEE. The V and J ends lost 1 base and 4 bases, in that order; junction bases with no gene match: 14. This CDR3 is 20 amino acids long. The CDR3 loop is CASSVSLASGRAGSTGELFF. DNA of the CDR3: TGTGCCAGCAGCGTATCATTGGCTAGCGGGAGGGCAGGGAGCACCGGGGAGCTGTTTTTT.

This clone occurred once. This chain links TRBV27 with TRBJ1-2; D call uncertain. This CDR3 is 13 amino acids long. V gave up 3 bases and J gave up 0 bases, with 5 bases separating them. CDR1 and CDR2 from the germline V gene are MNHEY and SMNVEV (reference sequence). The CDR3 nucleotides read TGTGCCAGCAGTTTTCGGTCTAACTATGGCTACACCTTC. It yields the protein CASSFRSNYGYTF.

This clone was recorded only once. V is TRBV6-2 or TRBV6-3 and J is TRBJ2-7; unclear D gene. The CDR3 contains 12 residues. Trimming left V 5 bases short and J 4 bases short, with 9 bases between. Germline CDR1 MNHEY, CDR2 SVGEGT. CDR3 in amino acids: CASSERLYEQYF. In nucleotides, the CDR3 is TGTGCCAGCAGTGAGAGGCTTTACGAGCAGTACTTC.

This chain joins TRBV19 and TRBJ2-2; 8 nucleotides match TRBD2. Per the germline V gene, CDR1 is LNHDA and CDR2 is SQIVND (reference sequence). J gave up 2 bases and V 5 bases, and 4 bases lay outside the gene matches. The CDR3 has 15 residues. CDR3 loop: CASSELAVNTGELFF. The CDR3 DNA sequence: TGTGCCAGTAGTGAACTAGCGGTCAACACCGGGGAGCTGTTTTTT.

The rearrangement uses TRBV29-1 and TRBJ1-1, with a tentative D call TRBD1 (5 bases). CDR3 size: 13 residues. The germline V and J ends were trimmed by 3 bases and 1 base, with 9 bases remaining between them. Germline V lookup: CDR1 SQVTM, CDR2 ANQGSEA. CDR3 region: CSVELGTNTEAFF. The CDR3 nucleotides read TGCAGCGTTGAGTTGGGGACGAACACTGAAGCTTTCTTT.

The chain recombines TRBV15 with TRBJ1-4; TRBD1 matches at 8 bases. The V gene end was trimmed by 3 bases and the J gene end by 4 bases; junction bases not matched to a gene: 4. Germline loops: CDR1 LNHNV, CDR2 YYDKDF (reference sequence). The CDR3 runs 15 residues. DNA for the CDR3: TGTGCCACCAGCAGGACAGGGGACGGTAATGAAAAACTGTTTTTT. This sequence encodes CATSRTGDGNEKLFF.

This chain links TRBV5-1 with TRBJ2-3; perhaps TRBD1 as D (5 bases). Germline lookup yields CDR1 SGHRS and CDR2 YFSETQ. Trimming took off 0 bases at V and 2 bases at J, with 10 bases between the two ends. The length of the CDR3 is 15 residues. The CDR3 protein is CASSLVAGHTDTQYF. The CDR3 nucleotides are TGCGCCAGCAGCTTGGTTGCAGGGCACACAGATACGCAGTATTTT. Combining the CDR3 with reference TRBV5-1 and TRBJ2-3 gives the whole variable domain KAGVTQTPRYLIKTRGQQVTLSCSPISGHRSVSWYQQTPGQGLQFLFEYFSETQRNKGNFPGRFSGRQFSNSRSEMNVSTLELGDSALYLCASSLVAGHTDTQYFGPGTRLTVL.

CDR3 sequence reads: CASSYSRDLNGNEQYF. The CDR3 DNA reads as TGTGCCAGCAGTTACTCCCGGGACCTCAACGGGAACGAGCAGTACTTC. The chain combines TRBV6-2 or TRBV6-3 with TRBJ2-7; tentatively, D is TRBD1 or TRBD2 (5 bases each). This CDR3 comprises 16 residues. V shed 0 bases and J shed 5 bases, with 17 bases lying between them. Germline CDR1 MNHEY, CDR2 SVGEGT.

This clone was seen only once. V is TRBV7-2 and J is TRBJ1-2, with 8 bases fitting TRBD1. The CDR3 extends over 13 amino acids. Germline V gene data show CDR1 as SGHTA and CDR2 as FQGNSA. The junction had 6 bases not matched to a gene; V was cut back by 5 bases and J by 7 bases. Here the CDR3 reads CASSPGQARGYTF. The CDR3 coding sequence is TGTGCCAGCAGCCCGGGACAGGCCCGTGGCTACACCTTC.

CDR3 sequence (DNA): TGTGCCAGCAGCTTAGAACTAGCGGGAGAGCTTGAGCAGTTCTTC. It translates to CASSLELAGELEQFF. V usage is TRBV7-2 and J usage is TRBJ2-1, with 11 bases lining up with TRBD2. Trimming at V came to 1 base and at J to 9 bases, leaving 5 bases not matched to a gene. Germline V lookup: CDR1 SGHTA, CDR2 FQGNSA. The CDR3 loop spans 15 amino acids.

V gene TRBV24-1 combines with J gene TRBJ2-1, with D tentatively TRBD1 (6 bases). Germline V gene lookup returns CDR1 KGHDR and CDR2 SFDVKD. The CDR3 covers 17 residues. V gave up 3 bases and J gave up 3 bases, with 17 bases separating them. The CDR3 region is CATSDPAGEGRYNEQFF. CDR3 bases: TGTGCCACCAGTGATCCAGCAGGGGAAGGGCGCTACAATGAGCAGTTCTTC.

The chain uses TRBV28 and TRBJ2-7; D might be TRBD2 (5 bases). Trimming pared 7 bases from V and 3 bases from J, leaving 19 bases between. CDR3 size: 15 residues. CDR1 is MDHEN and CDR2 is SYDVKM in the germline V gene. The CDR3 is CASKGGGPTGYEQYF. The CDR3 region has the DNA TGTGCCAGCAAAGGTGGCGGGCCCACCGGCTACGAGCAGTACTTC.

This clone was detected only once. The V call is TRBV7-9, the J call TRBJ2-2, with D perhaps given as TRBD1 or TRBD2 (5 bases each). Germline V lookup: CDR1 SEHNR, CDR2 FQNEAQ (reference sequence). The CDR3 spans 15 residues. Trimming pared 1 base from V and 6 bases from J, leaving 12 bases between. The CDR3 DNA reads TGTGCCAGCAGCTTAGACTGGGACCGGGCCGGGGAGCTGTTTTTT. Its translation is CASSLDWDRAGELFF.

J is TRBJ2-1 and V is TRBV4-1, with D unresolved. Trimming pared 2 bases from V and 0 bases from J, leaving 11 bases between. CDR1 is MGHRA, CDR2 YSYEKL, per germline. The length of the CDR3 is 16 residues. The CDR3 spells CASSQQAASSYNEQFF. CDR3 coding DNA: TGCGCCAGCAGCCAACAGGCGGCCAGCTCCTACAATGAGCAGTTCTTC.

The sample holds one count of this clone. This chain uses TRBV7-2 with TRBJ2-7; perhaps TRBD2 as D (6 bases). V shed 6 bases and J shed 0 bases, with 9 bases lying between them. Germline V CDR1 and CDR2: SGHTA, FQGNSA. The CDR3 is 13 residues long. The CDR3: CASSTGSSYEQYF. DNA for the CDR3: TGTGCCAGCAGTACCGGGAGCTCCTACGAGCAGTACTTC.

The rearrangement links TRBV10-1 to TRBJ2-7, with 12 bases lining up with TRBD2. Trimming cost V 6 bases and J 2 bases; bases outside gene matches: 8. CDR1 WNHNN and CDR2 SYGVQD come from the germline V gene (reference sequence). The CDR3 is 16 residues long. The CDR3 DNA reads TGCGCCAGCAGGCCCGGACTAGCGGGACACACCTACGAGCAGTACTTC. It specifies CASRPGLAGHTYEQYF.

CDR3 DNA: TGTGCCAGCAGCGTAGGGTCGGGGGCGTACCAAGAGACCCAGTACTTC. It codes for CASSVGSGAYQETQYF. The chain uses TRBV9 and TRBJ2-5, with D perhaps being TRBD1 or TRBD2 (6 bases each). The CDR3 has 16 amino acids. Trimming removed 0 bases from V and 0 bases from J, with 12 bases in between. Germline-derived CDR1 and CDR2 are SGDLS and YYNGEE.

The V and J genes are TRBV19 and TRBJ2-3; D gene ambiguous. This CDR3 comprises 13 residues. Germline CDR1 is LNHDA and CDR2 is SQIVND (reference sequence). Trimming shortened V by 6 bases and J by 6 bases, and 13 bases separated the two germline ends. The CDR3 loop reads CASSPTALDTQYF. The CDR3 DNA reads TGTGCCAGTAGCCCCACCGCCCTGGATACGCAGTATTTT. Together with reference TRBV19 and TRBJ2-3, the CDR3 gives the full variable domain: DGGITQSPKYLFRKEGQNVTLSCEQNLNHDAMYWYRQDPGQGLRLIYYSQIVNDFQKGDIAEGYSVSREKKESFPLTVTSAQKNPTAFYLCASSPTALDTQYFGPGTRLTVL.

The CDR3 nucleotides read TGTGCCAGCAGCCAAGATGGCCGAGCTAACTATGGCTACACCTTC. Translated: CASSQDGRANYGYTF. The chain recombines TRBV4-2 with TRBJ1-2; D ambiguous. The germline CDR1 and CDR2 sequences are LGHNA and YNFKEQ. The CDR3 runs 15 residues. With 0 bases removed from V and 0 bases from J, the gap between germline ends came to 8 bases.

The gene calls are TRBV7-8 and TRBJ2-7, with 9 bases matching TRBD1. Germline CDR1 reads SGHVS; CDR2 reads FQNEAQ. CDR3 length: 16 amino acids. V shed 0 bases, J shed 6 bases, and the junction held 9 bases outside the gene matches. CDR3 nucleotides: TGTGCCAGCAGCTTAGCGGGTAGGGGACAGGGAGGCGAGCAGTACTTC. Residues: CASSLAGRGQGGEQYF.

V gene TRBV11-3 combines with J gene TRBJ2-2; D is ambiguous. Trimming pared 4 bases from V and 7 bases from J, leaving 19 bases between. Germline V gene sequence: CDR1 SGHNT, CDR2 YENEEA. The CDR3 sequence is 16 residues long. DNA for the CDR3: TGTGCCAGCAGCTCCAAGGCCGCTGTATCTTACGGGGAGCTGTTTTTT. Amino acid sequence: CASSSKAAVSYGELFF. Variable domain in full (rest from reference TRBV11-3 and TRBJ2-2): EAGVVQSPRYKIIEKKQPVAFWCNPISGHNTLYWYLQNLGQGPELLIRYENEEAVDDSQLPKDRFSAERLKGVDSTLKIQPAELGDSAVYLCASSSKAAVSYGELFFGEGSRLTVL.